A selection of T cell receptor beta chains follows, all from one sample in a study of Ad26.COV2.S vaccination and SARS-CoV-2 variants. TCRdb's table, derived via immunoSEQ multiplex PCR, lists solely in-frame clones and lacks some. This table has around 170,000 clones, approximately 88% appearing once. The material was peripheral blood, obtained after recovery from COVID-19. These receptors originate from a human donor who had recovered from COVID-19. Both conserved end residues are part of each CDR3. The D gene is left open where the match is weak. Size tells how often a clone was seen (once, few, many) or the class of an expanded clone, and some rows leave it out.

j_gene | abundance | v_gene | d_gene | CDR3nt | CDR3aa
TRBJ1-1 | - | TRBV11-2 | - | TGTGCCAGCAGCCCTCGGACCTTTTCCGAAGGTTTCTTT | CASSPRTFSEGFF
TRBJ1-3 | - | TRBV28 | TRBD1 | TGTGCCAGCAGTTTATATGGGACAGGTGCCTCTGGAAACACCATATATTTT | CASSLYGTGASGNTIYF
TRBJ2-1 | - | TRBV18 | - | TGTGCCAGCTCACCACCCAGGCGGGGCGACCCCTTGAATGAGCAGTTCTTC | CASSPPRRGDPLNEQFF
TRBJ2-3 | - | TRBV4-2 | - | TGTGCCAGCAGCACGTTTGGGGGTACGCAGTATTTT | CASSTFGGTQYF
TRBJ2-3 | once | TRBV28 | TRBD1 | TGTGCCAGTAGACAGGGGATAAGCACAGATACGCAGTATTTT | CASRQGISTDTQYF
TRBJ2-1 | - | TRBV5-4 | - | TGTGCCAGCAGCTTAGCCGCAAGACCCTTCAATGAGCAGTTCTTC | CASSLAARPFNEQFF
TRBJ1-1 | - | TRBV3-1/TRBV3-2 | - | TGTGCCAGCAGCCAAGAGGTTCTCCTTGGGGACACTGAAGCTTTCTTT | CASSQEVLLGDTEAFF
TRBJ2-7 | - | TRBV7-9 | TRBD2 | TGTGCCAGCAGCTACGGACTAGCCGAGTACTTC | CASSYGLAEYF
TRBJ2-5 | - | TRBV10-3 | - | TGTGCCATCAGTGAGTCGAATGGGGGCGCGGAGACCCAGTACTTC | CAISESNGGAETQYF
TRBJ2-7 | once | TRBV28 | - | TGTGCCAGCACCTCTTCCGGGGATCCCTACGAGCAGTACTTC | CASTSSGDPYEQYF
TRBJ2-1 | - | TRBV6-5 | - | TGTGCCAGCAGTTACGAGGGGCAGGGGACATACAATGAGCAGTTCTTC | CASSYEGQGTYNEQFF
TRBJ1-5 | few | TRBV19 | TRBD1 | TGTGCCAGTAGGGGGACAGGGGGCAGGAAGCCCCAGCATTTT | CASRGTGGRKPQHF
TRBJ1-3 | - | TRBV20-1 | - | TGCAGTGCTAGAGATGGCAACACCATATATTTT | CSARDGNTIYF
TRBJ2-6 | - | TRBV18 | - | TGTGCCAGCTCACCATTGCACGAGACAGTGGGGGCCAACGTCCTGACTTTC | CASSPLHETVGANVLTF
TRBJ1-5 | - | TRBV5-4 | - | TGTGCCAGCAGCTTCTACGAACGAAATCAGCCCCAGCATTTT | CASSFYERNQPQHF
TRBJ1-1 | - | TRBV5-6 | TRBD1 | TGTGCCAGCAGCCTCCGGGACAGGGCACTTAACACTGAAGCTTTCTTT | CASSLRDRALNTEAFF
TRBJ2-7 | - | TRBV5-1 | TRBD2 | TGCGCCAGCAGCCAAATTAGCGGGGGGACCTACGAGCAGTACTTC | CASSQISGGTYEQYF
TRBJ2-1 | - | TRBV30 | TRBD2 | TGTGCCTGGAGTTCGGGACTAGCGGACAATGAGCAGTTCTTC | CAWSSGLADNEQFF
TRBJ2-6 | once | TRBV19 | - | TGTGCCAGTACTCGGTCTGGGGCCAACGTCCTGACTTTC | CASTRSGANVLTF
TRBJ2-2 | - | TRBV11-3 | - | TGTGCCAGCAGCTTACGAGGTAGCCCCGGGGAGCTGTTTTTT | CASSLRGSPGELFF
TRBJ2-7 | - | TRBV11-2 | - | TGTGCCAGCAGCTTCAGACAGAACTCCTACGAGCAGTACTTC | CASSFRQNSYEQYF
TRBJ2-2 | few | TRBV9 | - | TGTGCCAGCACCCGAGACAGTTTTAACACCGGGGAGCTGTTTTTT | CASTRDSFNTGELFF
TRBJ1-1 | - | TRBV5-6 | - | TGTGCCAGCAGCTTGTTCAAGGCCAGATCGGTTGGGGCTTTCTTT | CASSLFKARSVGAFF
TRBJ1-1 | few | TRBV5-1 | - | TGCGCCAGCAGCTTCGGCGGGACTGAAGCTTTCTTT | CASSFGGTEAFF
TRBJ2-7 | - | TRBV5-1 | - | TGCGCCAGCAGCTTGGACGGAACGCCAGCCTACGAGCAGTACTTC | CASSLDGTPAYEQYF
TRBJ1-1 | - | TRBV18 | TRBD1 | TGTGCCAGCTCTTCGGACAGGGTGGAAGCTTTCTTT | CASSSDRVEAFF
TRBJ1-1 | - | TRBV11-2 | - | TGTGCCAGCAGCTTAGATATGAACCAGGAAGCTTTCTTT | CASSLDMNQEAFF
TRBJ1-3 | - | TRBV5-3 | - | TGTGCCAGAAGCTTCTCCCTACTGGGCCCTGGAAACACCATATATTTT | CARSFSLLGPGNTIYF
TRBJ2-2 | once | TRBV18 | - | TGTGCCAGCTCACTGGGCCAGGTTAACACCGGGGAGCTGTTTTTT | CASSLGQVNTGELFF
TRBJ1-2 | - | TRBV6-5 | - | TGTGCCAGCATAAAGGCAGTCTTTTTTAACTATGGCTACACCTTC | CASIKAVFFNYGYTF
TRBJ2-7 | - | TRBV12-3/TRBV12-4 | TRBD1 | TGTGCCAGCAGTTTAGGGACAGGGTACGAGCAGTACTTC | CASSLGTGYEQYF
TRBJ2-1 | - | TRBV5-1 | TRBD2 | TGCGCCAGCAGCGGGGGACTAGCGGGAACATTCAACGAGCAGTTCTTC | CASSGGLAGTFNEQFF
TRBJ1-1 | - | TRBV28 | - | TGTGCCAGCACCGGTTCCCAGGGGTCCCACACTGAAGCTTTCTTT | CASTGSQGSHTEAFF
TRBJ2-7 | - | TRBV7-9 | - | TGTGCCAGCAGCCGCCTGAGGGACACCCTCTCCTACGAGCAGTACTTC | CASSRLRDTLSYEQYF
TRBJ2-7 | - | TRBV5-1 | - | TGCGCCAGCAGCTTGGAAGGGGCCTCCTACGAGCAGTACTTC | CASSLEGASYEQYF
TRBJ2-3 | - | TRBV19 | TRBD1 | TGTGCCAGTAGTATAGAGGGCGCAGGGGGCGGCACAGATACGCAGTATTTT | CASSIEGAGGGTDTQYF
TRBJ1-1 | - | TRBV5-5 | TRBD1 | TGTGCCAGCAGCACCCCGACAGGGATGAACACTGAAGCTTTCTTT | CASSTPTGMNTEAFF
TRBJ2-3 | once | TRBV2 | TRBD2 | TGTGCCAGCAGACCTAGCGGAGATACGCAGTATTTT | CASRPSGDTQYF
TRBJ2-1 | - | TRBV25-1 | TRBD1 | TGTGCCAGTCACGGGACAGGCTTCAATGAGCAGTTCTTC | CASHGTGFNEQFF
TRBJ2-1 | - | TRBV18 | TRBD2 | TGTGCCAGCTCACCACCGGTGACTAGCGGAGGGCGGGATAAGCAGTTCTTC | CASSPPVTSGGRDKQFF
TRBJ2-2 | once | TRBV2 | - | TGTGCCAGCAGTGTGGGAAACACCGGGGAGCTGTTTTTT | CASSVGNTGELFF
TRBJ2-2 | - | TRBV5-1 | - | TGCGCCAGCAATGCGGTTTCCACCGGGGAGCTGTTTTTT | CASNAVSTGELFF
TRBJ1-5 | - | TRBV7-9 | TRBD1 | TGTGCCAGCAGACTCGGGACAGGGCCCAATCAGCCCCAGCATTTT | CASRLGTGPNQPQHF
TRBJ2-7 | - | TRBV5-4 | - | TGTGCCAGCAGCTTAGATGGGGCCAGCCCGACTTACGAGCAGTACTTC | CASSLDGASPTYEQYF